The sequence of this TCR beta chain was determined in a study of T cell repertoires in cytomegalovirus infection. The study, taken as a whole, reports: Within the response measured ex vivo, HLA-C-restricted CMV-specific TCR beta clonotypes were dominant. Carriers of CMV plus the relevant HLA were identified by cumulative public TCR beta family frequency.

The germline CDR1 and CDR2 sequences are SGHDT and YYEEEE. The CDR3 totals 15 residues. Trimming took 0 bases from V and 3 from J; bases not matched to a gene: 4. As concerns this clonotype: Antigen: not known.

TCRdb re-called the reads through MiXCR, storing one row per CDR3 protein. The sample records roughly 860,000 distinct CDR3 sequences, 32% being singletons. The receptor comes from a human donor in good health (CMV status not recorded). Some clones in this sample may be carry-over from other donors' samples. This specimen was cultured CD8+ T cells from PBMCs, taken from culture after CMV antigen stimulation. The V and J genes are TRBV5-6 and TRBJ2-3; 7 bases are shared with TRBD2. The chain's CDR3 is CASSLGTRSTDTQYF. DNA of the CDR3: TGTGCCAGCAGCTTGGGGACTAGGTCGACAGATACGCAGTATTTT.